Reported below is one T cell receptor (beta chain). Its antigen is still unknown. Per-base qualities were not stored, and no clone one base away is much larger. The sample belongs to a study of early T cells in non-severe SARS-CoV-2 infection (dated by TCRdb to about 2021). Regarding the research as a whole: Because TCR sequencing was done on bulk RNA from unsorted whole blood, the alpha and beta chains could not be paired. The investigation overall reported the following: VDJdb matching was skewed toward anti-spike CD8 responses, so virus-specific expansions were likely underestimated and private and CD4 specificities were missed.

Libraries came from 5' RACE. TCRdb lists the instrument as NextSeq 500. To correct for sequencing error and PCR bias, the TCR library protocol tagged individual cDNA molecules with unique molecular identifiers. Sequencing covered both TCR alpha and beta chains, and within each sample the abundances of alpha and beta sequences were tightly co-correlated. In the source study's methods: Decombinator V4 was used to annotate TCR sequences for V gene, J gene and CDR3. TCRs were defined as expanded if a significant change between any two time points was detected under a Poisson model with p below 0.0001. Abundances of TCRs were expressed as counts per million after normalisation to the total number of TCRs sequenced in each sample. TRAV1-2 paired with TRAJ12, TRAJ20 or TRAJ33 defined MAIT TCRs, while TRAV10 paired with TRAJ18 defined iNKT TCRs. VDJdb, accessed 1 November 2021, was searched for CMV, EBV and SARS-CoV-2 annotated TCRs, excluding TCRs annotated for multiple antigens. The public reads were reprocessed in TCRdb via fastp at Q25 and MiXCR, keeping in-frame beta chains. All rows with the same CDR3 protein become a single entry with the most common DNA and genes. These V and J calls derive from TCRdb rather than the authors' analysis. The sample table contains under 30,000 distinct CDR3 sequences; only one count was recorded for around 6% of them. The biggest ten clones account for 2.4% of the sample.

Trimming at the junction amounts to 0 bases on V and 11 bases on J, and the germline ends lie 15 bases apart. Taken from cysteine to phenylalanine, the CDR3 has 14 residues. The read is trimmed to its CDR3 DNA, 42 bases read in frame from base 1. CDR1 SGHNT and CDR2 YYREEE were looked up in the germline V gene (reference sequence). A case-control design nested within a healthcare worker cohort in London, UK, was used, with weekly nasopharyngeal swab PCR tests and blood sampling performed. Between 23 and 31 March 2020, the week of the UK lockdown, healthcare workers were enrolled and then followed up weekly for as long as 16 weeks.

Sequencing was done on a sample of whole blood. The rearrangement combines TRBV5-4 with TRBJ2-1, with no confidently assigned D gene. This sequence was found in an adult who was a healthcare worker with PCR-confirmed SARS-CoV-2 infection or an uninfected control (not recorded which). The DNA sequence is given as TGTGCCAGCAGCTTGGCCGGCCTTACGAGGAAGCAGTTCTTC. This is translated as CASSLAGLTRKQFF.